The 17 T cell receptor beta chains below all came from one sample that was sequenced in a study of blood T cell repertoires in COVID-19. Sequencing was performed with immunoSEQ multiplex PCR; in TCRdb, only in-frame clones are kept and a portion is missing. Of some 150,000 clones in the sample, over 80% were seen once. Sequences were obtained from PBMCs or T cells enriched from blood (not recorded which). The receptors here all came from a woman between 50 and 59 years old who had recovered from COVID-19.

The rearrangement uses TRBV10-3 and TRBJ1-3; no clear D. V shed 0 bases and J shed 4 bases, with 13 bases lying between them. The CDR3 consists of 16 residues. Germline V gene lookup returns CDR1 ENHRY and CDR2 SYGVKD. In DNA form, the CDR3 reads TGTGCCATCAGTGAGTCGCACCCCACAACCGGAAACACCATATATTTT. Its protein is CAISESHPTTGNTIYF.

This chain links TRBV9 with TRBJ1-1, with D maybe TRBD1 (6 bases). Germline V lookup: CDR1 SGDLS, CDR2 YYNGEE. Trimming pared 3 bases from V and 7 bases from J, leaving 10 bases between. CDR3 size: 12 residues. CDR3 amino acids: CASSGGGYEAFF. DNA of the CDR3: TGTGCCAGCAGCGGAGGGGGTTATGAAGCTTTCTTT. The variable domain in full, completed from reference TRBV9 and TRBJ1-1, reads DSGVTQTPKHLITATGQRVTLRCSPRSGDLSVYWYQQSLDQGLQFLIQYYNGEERAKGNILERFSAQQFPDLHSELNLSSLELGDSALYFCASSGGGYEAFFGQGTRLTVV.

The chain employs TRBV5-1 and TRBJ1-2; no reliable D call. Germline assignment: CDR1 SGHRS and CDR2 YFSETQ. V lost 0 bases, J lost 5 bases, and 5 bases lay in between. The CDR3 contains 12 residues. The CDR3 nucleotides read TGCGCCAGCAGCTTGGGAGGGTATGGCTACACCTTC. Its protein product is CASSLGGYGYTF.

The chain has TRBV5-1 and TRBJ2-5; D is possibly TRBD2 (5 bases). The CDR3 has 15 amino acids. Germline V CDR1 and CDR2: SGHRS, YFSETQ. The ends were cut back, 4 bases at V and 5 bases at J, with 18 bases in the middle. The CDR3 DNA follows: TGCGCCAGCAGCAGTGTCGGCAGACCGGGGGAGACCCAGTACTTC. Its translation: CASSSVGRPGETQYF.

The chain couples TRBV9 to TRBJ2-7; D is perhaps TRBD1 (6 bases). This CDR3 is built from 14 residues. Germline values: CDR1 SGDLS, CDR2 YYNGEE. Trimming removed 9 bases at V and 2 bases at J, with 18 bases between. In nucleotides, the CDR3 is TGTGCCAACTGTCAGGGGACACGCACCTACGAGCAGTACGTC. This gives the protein CANCQGTRTYEQYV.

V and J are TRBV30 and TRBJ1-1; the D gene is possibly TRBD1 (5 bases). Germline CDR1 GTSNPN, CDR2 SVGIG (reference sequence). V was shortened by 5 bases and J by 6 bases, with 19 bases between the two germline ends. The CDR3 is 14 residues long. The CDR3 coding sequence is TGTGCCTGGGGTCGAAATGATAGACAGTCTGAAGCTTTCTTT. As protein: CAWGRNDRQSEAFF.

This clone was seen a few times. The J gene is TRBJ2-2, the V gene TRBV7-3; tentative D call: TRBD2 (5 bases). Trimming cost V 5 bases and J 2 bases, with 12 bases left between them. Germline V lookup: CDR1 SGHTA, CDR2 FQGTGA. This CDR3 is built from 15 residues. CDR3 residues: CASSPTGSNTGELFF. DNA for the CDR3: TGTGCCAGCAGCCCCACGGGATCCAACACCGGGGAGCTGTTTTTT.

This clone appeared many times. The chain carries TRBV4-2 and TRBJ2-5; 11 bases match TRBD1. Germline V gene sequence: CDR1 LGHNA, CDR2 YNFKEQ. V was pared by 3 bases and J by 1 base, with 1 base of the junction left unmatched. This CDR3 has 15 residues. CDR3 residues: CASSQGQGGQETQYF. CDR3 bases: TGTGCCAGCAGCCAGGGACAGGGGGGCCAAGAGACCCAGTACTTC.

The genes are TRBV7-9 and TRBJ2-1, with TRBD1 matching over 10 bases. The CDR3 is 14 residues long. Losses at the gene ends were 5 bases for V and 8 bases for J; bases not matched to a gene: 6. Germline assignment: CDR1 SEHNR and CDR2 FQNEAQ (reference sequence). The CDR3, as DNA: TGTGCCAGCAGCCCACCCGGGACAGGGGATGAGCAGTTCTTC. Translated, it gives CASSPPGTGDEQFF. Full variable domain (missing parts from reference TRBV7-9 and TRBJ2-1): DTGVSQNPRHKITKRGQNVTFRCDPISEHNRLYWYRQTLGQGPEFLTYFQNEAQLEKSRLLSDRFSAERPKGSFSTLEIQRTEQGDSAMYLCASSPPGTGDEQFFGPGTRLTVL.

CDR3 protein: CASSQPGVSEQYV. Here the CDR3 DNA reads TGTGCCAGCAGCCAACCAGGGGTAAGCGAGCAGTACGTC. The chain links TRBV3-1 (or the pseudogene TRBV3-2) to TRBJ2-7, with D perhaps matching TRBD1 (6 bases). The CDR3 is made up of 13 amino acids. CDR1 LGHDT and CDR2 YNNKEL come from the germline V gene (reference sequence). Trimming pared 2 bases from V and 6 bases from J, leaving 11 bases between.

V gene TRBV5-5 combines with J gene TRBJ2-3; D remains ambiguous. This CDR3 contains 11 residues. Trimming shortened V by 0 bases and J by 6 bases, and 2 bases separated the two germline ends. Germline CDR1 SGHKS, CDR2 YYEKEE (reference sequence). CDR3 in amino acids: CASSLADTQYF. The CDR3 DNA is TGTGCCAGCAGCTTGGCGGATACGCAGTATTTT.

V gene TRBV20-1 combines with J gene TRBJ2-3; D is possibly TRBD2 (5 bases). Germline values: CDR1 DFQATT, CDR2 SNEGSKA (reference sequence). CDR3 length: 11 residues. The V end lost 5 bases, the J end lost 6 bases, and 9 bases lay between the germline ends. CDR3 amino acids: CSAGPGDTQYF. The CDR3 nucleotides are TGCAGTGCTGGGCCGGGGGATACGCAGTATTTT.

The chain recombines TRBV9 with TRBJ1-1, with D uncertain. Trimming cost V 4 bases and J 2 bases, with 12 bases left between them. Germline V lookup: CDR1 SGDLS, CDR2 YYNGEE. The CDR3 runs 14 residues. The CDR3 loop reads CASSSSGGNTEAFF. CDR3 DNA: TGTGCCAGCAGCTCATCGGGAGGAAACACTGAAGCTTTCTTT.

The chain is built from TRBV28 and TRBJ1-2; 7 nucleotides match TRBD1. The CDR3 runs to 16 residues. Unmatched junction bases numbered 13, after V lost 5 bases and J lost 4 bases. From germline, CDR1 is MDHEN and CDR2 SYDVKM. CDR3 DNA sequence: TGTGCCAGCAGTCCCCCCGAGGGGGCGTTTATCTATGGCTACACCTTC. Protein: CASSPPEGAFIYGYTF.

The chain uses TRBV2 and TRBJ1-1; a possible D gene is TRBD1 (5 bases). The V end lost 7 bases, the J end lost 1 base, and 10 bases lay between the germline ends. Germline-derived CDR1 and CDR2 are SNHLY and FYNNEI. The CDR3 has 13 residues. The CDR3 nucleotides read TGTGCCAGCACTTCGCAGGGGAACACTGAAGCTTTCTTT. As protein: CASTSQGNTEAFF.

This chain joins TRBV11-2 and TRBJ2-3, with a tentative D call TRBD2 (6 bases). V lost 1 base and J 5 bases, leaving 13 bases between the germline ends. The length of the CDR3 is 15 residues. The V gene's germline CDR1 is SGHAT and CDR2 FQNNGV. The CDR3 reads CASSLGGVLGDTQYF. As DNA, the CDR3 is TGTGCCAGCAGCTTAGGCGGGGTCCTAGGAGATACGCAGTATTTT. Full variable domain (outside the CDR3, taken from reference TRBV11-2 and TRBJ2-3): EAGVAQSPRYKIIEKRQSVAFWCNPISGHATLYWYQQILGQGPKLLIQFQNNGVVDDSQLPKDRFSAERLKGVDSTLKIQPAKLEDSAVYLCASSLGGVLGDTQYFGPGTRLTVL.

The CDR3 DNA is TGTGCCAGCATCAACGGGGTGGGCGGCTACACCTTC. Translating gives CASINGVGGYTF. The chain is built from TRBV9 and TRBJ1-2; D remains unclear. Germline-derived CDR1 and CDR2 are SGDLS and YYNGEE. Between the trimmed V and J ends, which lost 6 bases and 8 bases, there was a span of 14 bases. CDR3 length equals 12 residues.